Following are 8 T cell receptor beta chains from one sample sequenced in a study of vaccination effects on CD4 cells after COVID-19. Using immunoSEQ multiplex PCR, the repertoire was profiled, and TCRdb retains in-frame clones only, with some absent. Among 30,000 to 45,000 clones, more than 60% were seen once, and the ten largest hold approximately 24%. For these receptors, no antigen is known. Antigen-specific CD4+ T cells expanded by the ViraFEST assay with viral peptide pools were then sequenced. Scientists isolated CD4+ T cells after a roughly 9-day culture period ended. The healthy vaccine recipients, who had no prior SARS-CoV-2 infection, showed negative nucleocapsid antibodies. The sequenced sample was CD4+ T cells from PBMCs cultured with SARS-CoV-2 spike peptides, obtained before COVID-19 vaccination. These receptors were obtained from a human donor who received a COVID-19 vaccine.

This chain links TRBV4-3 with TRBJ2-7; a weak D match, TRBD1 (7 bases). Per the germline V gene, CDR1 is LGHNA and CDR2 is YSLEER. This CDR3 has 14 residues. V lost 0 bases, J lost 6 bases, and 12 bases lay in between. The DNA of the CDR3 is TGCGCCAGCAGCCAAGAAGCAGGGGGAGGCGAGCAGTACTTC. This encodes CASSQEAGGGEQYF.

The chain recombines TRBV19 with TRBJ2-5; the match to TRBD1 covers 9 bases. Germline trimming cut 3 bases from V and 4 bases from J; bases unmatched to any gene: 6. CDR1 and CDR2 (germline): LNHDA, SQIVND (reference sequence). The CDR3 is 15 amino acids. The CDR3 DNA follows: TGTGCCAGTAGTATGGTTACAGGGGGCACAGAGACCCAGTACTTC. Translating gives CASSMVTGGTETQYF.

The chain uses TRBV2 and TRBJ2-7; possibly TRBD1 or TRBD2 for D (5 bases each). Trimming removed 6 bases at V and 1 base at J, with 10 bases between. Per the germline V gene, CDR1 is SNHLY and CDR2 is FYNNEI. The CDR3 has 13 amino acids. The CDR3: CASRRDGSYEQYF. In DNA form, the CDR3 reads TGTGCCAGCAGAAGGGACGGATCCTACGAGCAGTACTTC.

This chain joins TRBV9 and TRBJ1-5, with unresolved D. Germline CDR1 SGDLS, CDR2 YYNGEE. Trimming shortened V by 0 bases and J by 7 bases, and 11 bases separated the two germline ends. The CDR3 has 14 residues. CDR3 residues: CASSVDGSGQPQHF. The CDR3 bases are TGTGCCAGCAGCGTAGACGGCAGCGGGCAGCCCCAGCATTTT.

The chain employs TRBV4-1 and TRBJ1-5, with D perhaps TRBD1 (6 bases). V lost 0 bases and J 5 bases, leaving 14 bases between the germline ends. The length of the CDR3 is 16 residues. Germline values: CDR1 MGHRA, CDR2 YSYEKL. CDR3 coding DNA: TGCGCCAGCAGCCAAGATCCGGGGGCTGTCTATCAGCCCCAGCATTTT. Amino acids: CASSQDPGAVYQPQHF.

The chain's CDR3 is CASSLEAGRQETQYF. CDR3 nucleotides: TGTGCCAGCAGCTTAGAGGCGGGACGGCAAGAGACCCAGTACTTC. J is TRBJ2-5 and V is TRBV7-8; weak D call: TRBD2 (6 bases). The V gene's germline CDR1 is SGHVS and CDR2 FQNEAQ. The CDR3 has 15 amino acids. V lost 1 base to trimming and J lost 2 bases, with 11 bases between them.

The V and J genes are TRBV5-1 and TRBJ2-3; maybe TRBD1 (6 bases). The CDR3 covers 15 residues. Germline-derived CDR1 and CDR2 are SGHRS and YFSETQ. V lost 2 bases and J 2 bases, leaving 12 bases between the germline ends. The CDR3 nucleotides are TGCGCCAGCAGCTTTGGGCAGGGGACCACAGATACGCAGTATTTT. This sequence encodes CASSFGQGTTDTQYF.

V gene TRBV12-5 combines with J gene TRBJ2-7; 7 bases map to TRBD1. V dropped 5 bases and J dropped 2; count of bases not matched to a gene: 3. CDR1 is LGHNT and CDR2 is FRNRAP in the germline V gene. The CDR3 spans 13 residues. In DNA, the CDR3 is TGTGCTAGTGGTACGGGACAGACCTACGAGCAGTACTTC. It is translated as CASGTGQTYEQYF.